This TCR beta chain was sequenced in a study of blood T cell repertoires in COVID-19. Study-level background: PBMCs, B-cell-depleted T cells, or T cells provided the cDNA or gDNA that made up the material.

One Seattle source followed patients from active infection through their disease course. Germline V gives CDR1 LGHNA, CDR2 YNFKEQ. This CDR3 is 15 amino acids long. The V gene end was trimmed by 2 bases and the J gene end by 8 bases; junction bases not matched to a gene: 9. Using immunoSEQ multiplex PCR, the repertoire was profiled, and TCRdb retains in-frame clones only, with some absent. The sample gives 250,000 to 300,000 clones, about 90% of which show up once; over 8.5% is in the top ten. The chain uses TRBV4-2 and TRBJ1-5; 7 bases match TRBD1. The sequence came from a woman aged 25 to 45 with COVID-19, enrolled during active disease. The sequencing input was peripheral blood. The CDR3 nucleotides read TGTGCCAGCAGCCAATCCGGGACAGTGAGGGAGCCCCAGCATTTT. Its translation is CASSQSGTVREPQHF.